This T cell receptor beta chain was sequenced in a study of blood T cell repertoires in COVID-19. Study-level background: The United States, Italy and Spain were the sources of the acute and convalescent COVID-19 samples. Sources were T cells, B-cell-depleted T cells, or PBMCs; the material itself was cDNA or gDNA.

Germline V lookup: CDR1 KGHSH, CDR2 LQKENI. This CDR3 contains 12 residues. The V and J ends lost 3 bases and 5 bases respectively, with 7 bases between them. Assay used: immunoSEQ multiplex PCR; TCRdb lists only in-frame clones, some missing. The table lists fewer than 140,000 clones, 76% of them singletons. The V call is TRBV18, the J call TRBJ1-1; weak D call: TRBD1 (6 bases). What was sequenced was peripheral blood. This TCR was recovered from a man older than 75 with COVID-19, enrolled during active disease. Written as DNA, the CDR3 is TGTGCCAGCTCACCCCAGGGGACTGAAGCTTTCTTT. This sequence encodes CASSPQGTEAFF.